This T cell receptor (beta chain) is from a study of T cells in Graves' hyperthyroidism and ophthalmopathy. TCR beta CDR3 sequences were amplified from RNA transcripts. The study used the HTBI primer set for a first-round RT-PCR of the TCR CDR3. TCRdb used MiXCR to reprocess the multiplex PCR reads, holding one entry per CDR3 protein. The sample yields about 640,000 distinct CDR3 sequences, around 20% seen once. V was shortened by 3 bases and J by 2 bases, with 7 bases between the two germline ends. The CDR3 sequence is 14 residues long. Ophthalmopathy patients all had a Clinical Activity Score of at least 3, a NOSPECS grade of at least 4 and disease under 3 months old. The source of the PBMCs was over 8.5 ml of fresh peripheral blood.

Sequenced material: blood. The chain is built from TRBV12-3 or TRBV12-4 and TRBJ2-2; maybe TRBD2 (5 bases). This clonotype originated in a man aged 25 to 45 with Graves' ophthalmopathy. The CDR3 protein is CASSLDFNTGELFF. The CDR3 DNA follows: TGTGCCAGCAGTTTGGACTTTAACACCGGGGAGCTGTTTTTT.